This paragraph covers one T cell receptor beta chain sequence. Sequencing was performed with immunoSEQ multiplex PCR; in TCRdb, only in-frame clones are kept and a portion is missing. This table holds about 230,000 clones, 81% found once. This record belongs to a study of blood T cell repertoires in COVID-19. Study-level information: Sites across the United States, Italy and Spain contributed samples from acute and convalescent COVID-19. PBMCs, B-cell-depleted T cells, or T cells were the source of the cDNA or gDNA that made up the material.

The V gene's germline CDR1 is SEHNR and CDR2 FQNEAQ (reference sequence). Trimming took off 4 bases at V and 1 base at J, with 15 bases between the two ends. CDR3 length: 16 amino acids. The clonotype originates from a woman older than 75 with acute or convalescent COVID-19. Sequencing was performed on peripheral blood. This chain links TRBV7-9 with TRBJ2-3; D possibly corresponds to TRBD2 (5 bases). The CDR3 DNA sequence: TGTGCCAGCAGCTCCCCTACCACCGGGGGCACAGATACGCAGTATTTT. The encoded protein is CASSSPTTGGTDTQYF.